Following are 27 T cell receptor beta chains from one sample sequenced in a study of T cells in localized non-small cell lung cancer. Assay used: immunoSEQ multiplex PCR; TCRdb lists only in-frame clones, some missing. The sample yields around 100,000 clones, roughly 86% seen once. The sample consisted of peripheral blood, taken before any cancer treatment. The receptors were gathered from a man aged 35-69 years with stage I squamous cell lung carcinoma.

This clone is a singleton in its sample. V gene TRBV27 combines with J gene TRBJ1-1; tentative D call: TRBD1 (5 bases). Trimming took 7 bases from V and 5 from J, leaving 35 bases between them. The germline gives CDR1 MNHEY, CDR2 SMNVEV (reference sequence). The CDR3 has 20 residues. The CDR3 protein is CASTPRVPMVQGSAGTEAFF. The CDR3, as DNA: TGTGCCAGCACCCCCAGAGTCCCCATGGTCCAGGGCTCGGCAGGGACTGAAGCTTTCTTT.

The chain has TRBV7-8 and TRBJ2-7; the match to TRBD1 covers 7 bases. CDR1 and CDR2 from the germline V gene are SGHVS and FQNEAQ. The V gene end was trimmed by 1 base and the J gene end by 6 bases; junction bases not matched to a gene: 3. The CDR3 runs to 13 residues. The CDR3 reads CASSLGGGGEQYF. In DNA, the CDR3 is TGTGCCAGCAGCTTAGGAGGGGGCGGCGAGCAGTACTTC.

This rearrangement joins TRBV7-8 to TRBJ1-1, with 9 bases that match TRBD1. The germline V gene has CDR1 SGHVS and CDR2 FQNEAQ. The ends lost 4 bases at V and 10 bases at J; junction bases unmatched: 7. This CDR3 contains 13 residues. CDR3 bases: TGTGCCAGCAGCTCGACCCTGGACAGGGGAGCTTTCTTT. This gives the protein CASSSTLDRGAFF.

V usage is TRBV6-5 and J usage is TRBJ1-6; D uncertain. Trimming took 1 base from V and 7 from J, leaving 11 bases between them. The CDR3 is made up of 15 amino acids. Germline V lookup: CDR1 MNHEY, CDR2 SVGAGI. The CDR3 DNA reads TGTGCCAGCAGTTACTTCACAGCGGCGAATTCACCCCTCCACTTT. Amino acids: CASSYFTAANSPLHF.

CDR3 coding DNA: TGTGCCAGCAGCTTACCGGCAGATACGCAGTATTTT. It encodes CASSLPADTQYF. The chain carries TRBV7-8 and TRBJ2-3; D not certain. Per the germline V gene, CDR1 is SGHVS and CDR2 is FQNEAQ. Trimming pared 2 bases from V and 4 bases from J, leaving 4 bases between. The CDR3 consists of 12 residues.

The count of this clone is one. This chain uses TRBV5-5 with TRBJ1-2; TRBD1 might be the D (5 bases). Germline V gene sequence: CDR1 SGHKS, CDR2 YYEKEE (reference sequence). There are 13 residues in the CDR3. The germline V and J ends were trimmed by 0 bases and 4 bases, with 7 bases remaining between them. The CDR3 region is CASSLGQIYGYTF. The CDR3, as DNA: TGTGCCAGCAGCTTGGGACAGATCTATGGCTACACCTTC. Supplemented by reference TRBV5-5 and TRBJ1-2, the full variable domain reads DAGVTQSPTHLIKTRGQQVTLRCSPISGHKSVSWYQQVLGQGPQFIFQYYEKEERGRGNFPDRFSARQFPNYSSELNVNALLLGDSALYLCASSLGQIYGYTFGSGTRLTVV.

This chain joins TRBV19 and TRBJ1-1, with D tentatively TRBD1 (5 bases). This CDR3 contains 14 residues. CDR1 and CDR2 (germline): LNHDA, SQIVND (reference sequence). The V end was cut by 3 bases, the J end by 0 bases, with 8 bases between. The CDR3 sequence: CASSIRGLNTEAFF. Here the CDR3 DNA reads TGTGCCAGTAGTATTAGGGGACTGAACACTGAAGCTTTCTTT.

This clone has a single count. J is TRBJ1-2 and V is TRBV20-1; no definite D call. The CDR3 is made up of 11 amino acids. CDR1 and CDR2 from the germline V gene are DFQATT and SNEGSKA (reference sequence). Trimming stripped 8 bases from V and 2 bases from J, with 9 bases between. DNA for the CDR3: TGCAGTCCCAGAGTAAACTATGGCTACACCTTC. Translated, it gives CSPRVNYGYTF.

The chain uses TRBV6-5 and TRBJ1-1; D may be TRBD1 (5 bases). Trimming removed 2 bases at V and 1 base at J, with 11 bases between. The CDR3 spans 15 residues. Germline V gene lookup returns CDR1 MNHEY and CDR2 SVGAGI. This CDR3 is CASSYPAGKNTEAFF. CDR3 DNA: TGTGCCAGCAGTTACCCGGCAGGGAAGAACACTGAAGCTTTCTTT.

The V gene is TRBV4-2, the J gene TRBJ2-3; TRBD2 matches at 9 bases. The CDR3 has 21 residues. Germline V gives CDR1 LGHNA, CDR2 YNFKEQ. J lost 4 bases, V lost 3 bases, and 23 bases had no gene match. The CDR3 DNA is TGTGCCAGCAGCCAGGCTGTCTCGGGGTTGCGGGGGGGCCGGTATCCAGATACGCAGTATTTT. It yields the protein CASSQAVSGLRGGRYPDTQYF.

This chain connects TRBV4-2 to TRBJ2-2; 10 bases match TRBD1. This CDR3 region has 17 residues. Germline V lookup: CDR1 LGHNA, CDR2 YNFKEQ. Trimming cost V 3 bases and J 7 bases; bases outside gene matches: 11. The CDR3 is CASSHRTGGVGVGELFF. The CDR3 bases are TGTGCCAGCAGCCATCGGACAGGGGGGGTAGGAGTCGGGGAGCTGTTTTTT.

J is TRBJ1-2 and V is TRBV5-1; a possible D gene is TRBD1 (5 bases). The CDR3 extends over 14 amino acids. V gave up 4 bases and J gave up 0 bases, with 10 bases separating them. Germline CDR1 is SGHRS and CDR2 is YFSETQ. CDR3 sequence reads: CASSTTASNYGYTF. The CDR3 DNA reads TGCGCCAGCAGCACGACAGCCTCTAACTATGGCTACACCTTC. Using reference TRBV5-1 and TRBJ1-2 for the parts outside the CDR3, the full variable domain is KAGVTQTPRYLIKTRGQQVTLSCSPISGHRSVSWYQQTPGQGLQFLFEYFSETQRNKGNFPGRFSGRQFSNSRSEMNVSTLELGDSALYLCASSTTASNYGYTFGSGTRLTVV.

DNA of the CDR3: TGTGCCAGCAGCCCTGGTATAGGGTTAGAGACCCAGTACTTC. Translated: CASSPGIGLETQYF. The V and J genes are TRBV7-9 and TRBJ2-5; D is undetermined. Trimming left V 5 bases short and J 4 bases short, with 14 bases between. There are 14 residues in the CDR3. CDR1 is SEHNR, CDR2 FQNEAQ, per germline (reference sequence).

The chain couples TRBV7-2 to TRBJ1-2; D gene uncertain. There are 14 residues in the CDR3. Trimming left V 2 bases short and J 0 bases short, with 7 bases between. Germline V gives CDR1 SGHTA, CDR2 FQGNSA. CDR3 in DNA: TGTGCCAGCAGCTTATTAGCCTCTAACTATGGCTACACCTTC. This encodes CASSLLASNYGYTF.

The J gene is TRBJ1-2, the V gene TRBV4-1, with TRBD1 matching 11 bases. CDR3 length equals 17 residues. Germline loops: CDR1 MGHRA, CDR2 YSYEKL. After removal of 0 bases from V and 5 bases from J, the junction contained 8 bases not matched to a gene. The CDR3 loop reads CASSQDPGQGALYGYTF. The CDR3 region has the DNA TGCGCCAGCAGCCAAGACCCTGGACAGGGGGCATTGTATGGCTACACCTTC.

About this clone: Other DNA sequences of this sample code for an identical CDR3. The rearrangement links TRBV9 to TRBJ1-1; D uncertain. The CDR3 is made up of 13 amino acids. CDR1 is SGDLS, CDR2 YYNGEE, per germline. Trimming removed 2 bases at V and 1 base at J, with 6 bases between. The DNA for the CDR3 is TGTGCCAGCAGCGTTGGTCGGAACACTGAAGCTTTCTTT. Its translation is CASSVGRNTEAFF.

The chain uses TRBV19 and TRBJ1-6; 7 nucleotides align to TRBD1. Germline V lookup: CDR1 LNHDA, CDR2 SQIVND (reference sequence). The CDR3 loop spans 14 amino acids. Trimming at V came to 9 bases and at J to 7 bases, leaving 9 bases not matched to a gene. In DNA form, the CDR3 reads TGTGCCAGCCACCCGACAGGGAGGAATTCACCCCTCCACTTT. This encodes CASHPTGRNSPLHF.

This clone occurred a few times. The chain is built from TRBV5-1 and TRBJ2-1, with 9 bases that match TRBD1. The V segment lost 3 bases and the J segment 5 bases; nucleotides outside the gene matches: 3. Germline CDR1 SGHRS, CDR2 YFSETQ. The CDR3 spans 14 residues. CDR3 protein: CASSSDRGNNEQFF. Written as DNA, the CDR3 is TGCGCCAGCAGCTCCGACAGGGGGAACAATGAGCAGTTCTTC.

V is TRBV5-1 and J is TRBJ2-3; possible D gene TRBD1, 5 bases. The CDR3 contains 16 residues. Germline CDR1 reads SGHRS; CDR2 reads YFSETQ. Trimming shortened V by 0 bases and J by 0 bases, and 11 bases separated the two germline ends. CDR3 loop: CASSLGTSSSTDTQYF. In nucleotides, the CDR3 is TGCGCCAGCAGCTTGGGGACATCCTCTAGCACAGATACGCAGTATTTT.

The CDR3 reads CASSRENRGRRKPETQYF. CDR3 nucleotides: TGCGCCAGCAGCCGCGAGAACAGGGGCCGACGCAAACCAGAGACCCAGTACTTC. The genes are TRBV5-1 and TRBJ2-5, with 7 bases aligning to TRBD1. CDR1 and CDR2 (germline): SGHRS, YFSETQ. This CDR3 contains 18 residues. V lost 4 bases, J lost 4 bases, and 19 bases stayed unmatched.

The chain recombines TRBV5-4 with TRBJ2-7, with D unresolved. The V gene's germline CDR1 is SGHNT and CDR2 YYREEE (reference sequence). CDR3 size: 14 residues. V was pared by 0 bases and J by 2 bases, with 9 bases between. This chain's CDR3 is CASSLASPPYEQYF. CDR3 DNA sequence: TGTGCCAGCAGCTTGGCCAGCCCCCCCTACGAGCAGTACTTC.

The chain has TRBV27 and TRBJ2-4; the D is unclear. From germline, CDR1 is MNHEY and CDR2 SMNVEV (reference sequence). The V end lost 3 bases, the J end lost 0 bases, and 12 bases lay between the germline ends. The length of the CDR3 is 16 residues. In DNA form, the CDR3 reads TGTGCCAGCAGTTTCCGTGGGTCGGTAGCCAAAAACATTCAGTACTTC. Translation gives CASSFRGSVAKNIQYF.

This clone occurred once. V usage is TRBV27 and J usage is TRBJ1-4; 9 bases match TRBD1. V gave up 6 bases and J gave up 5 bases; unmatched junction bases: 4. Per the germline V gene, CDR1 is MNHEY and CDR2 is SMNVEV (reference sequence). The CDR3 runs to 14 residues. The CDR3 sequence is CASSRGQGNEKLFF. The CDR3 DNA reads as TGTGCCAGCAGCCGAGGACAGGGGAATGAAAAACTGTTTTTT.

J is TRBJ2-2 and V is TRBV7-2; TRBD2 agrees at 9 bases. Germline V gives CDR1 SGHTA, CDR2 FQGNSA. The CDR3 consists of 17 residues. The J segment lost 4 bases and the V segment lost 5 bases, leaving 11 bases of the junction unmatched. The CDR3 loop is CASSPSRTSVTTGELFF. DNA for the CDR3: TGTGCCAGCAGCCCCTCGCGGACTAGCGTCACCACCGGGGAGCTGTTTTTT.

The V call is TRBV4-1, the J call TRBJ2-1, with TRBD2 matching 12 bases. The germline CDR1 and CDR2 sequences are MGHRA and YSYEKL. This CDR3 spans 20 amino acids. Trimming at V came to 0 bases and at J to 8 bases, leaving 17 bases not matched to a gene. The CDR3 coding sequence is TGCGCCAGCAGCCAAGATAGGGGCAGGACTAGCGGGAACACAAAGGATGAGCAGTTCTTC. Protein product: CASSQDRGRTSGNTKDEQFF.

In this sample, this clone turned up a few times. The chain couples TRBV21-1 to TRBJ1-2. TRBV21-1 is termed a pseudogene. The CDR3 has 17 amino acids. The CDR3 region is CASSPREGSSRNYGYTF. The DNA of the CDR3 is TGTGCCAGCAGTCCCCGGGAGGGTTCATCCCGAAACTATGGCTACACCTTC.

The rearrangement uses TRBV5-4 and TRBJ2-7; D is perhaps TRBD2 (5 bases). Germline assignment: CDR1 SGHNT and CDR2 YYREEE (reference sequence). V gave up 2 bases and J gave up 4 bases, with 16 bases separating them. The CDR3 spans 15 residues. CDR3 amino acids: CASSLRPTGIYEQYF. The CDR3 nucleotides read TGTGCCAGCAGCTTACGCCCGACCGGGATATACGAGCAGTACTTC.